What follows is one TCR beta chain and its context. Since a much larger clone is just one base distant, this may be a read error. MiXCR was used by TCRdb to re-call the PCR reads. The table shows just over 70,000 clones, with roughly 18% occurring only once. These data are taken from a study of metastatic and nonmetastatic thyroid tumors. Not a single patient had been given any form of treatment at any point before undergoing thyroid surgery. This sequence originates from a female donor with papillary thyroid cancer or a benign thyroid nodule (not recorded which). Some clones in this sample may be carry-over from other donors' samples. Sequenced sample: blood.

CDR3 sequence (DNA): TGTGCCACCAGTGAGAGTGGGATGTCCTACGAGCAGTACTTC. Protein sequence: CATSESGMSYEQYF. This chain connects TRBV24-1 to TRBJ2-7; the D is unclear. V was clipped by 4 bases and J by 1 base, with 10 bases between them. CDR3 length: 14 amino acids. CDR1 KGHDR and CDR2 SFDVKD come from the germline V gene.